These T cell receptor beta chains were read from a single sample in a study of T-cell memory formation after mild COVID-19. Each CDR3 protein is one row after TCRdb ran MiXCR on the 5' RACE reads. The sample shows 100,000 to 130,000 distinct CDR3 sequences, 14% of them seen only once. The sample consisted of PBMCs or a T cell subset sorted from them (not recorded which). These receptor sequences come from a young man who had mild COVID-19 (a few samples of this study predate the infection). Cell type and time point are not known. The CDR3 runs from the conserved cysteine through the conserved F or W. Each record gives: V gene, J gene, clone size, D gene, CDR3 DNA, CDR3 protein. A D gene is named only where the DNA matches it firmly. Some rows mark clone size as missing; the rest say once, few, many or name a class of expanded clone.

v_gene: TRBV7-9
j_gene: TRBJ1-5
abundance: few
d_gene: TRBD1
CDR3nt: TGTGCCAGCAGAGGACAGGGGGATCAGCCCCAGCATTTT
CDR3aa: CASRGQGDQPQHF

v_gene: TRBV5-1
j_gene: TRBJ1-1
abundance: few
d_gene: NA
CDR3nt: TGCGCCAGCAGCCTGTACGGGACTGAAGCTTTCTTT
CDR3aa: CASSLYGTEAFF

v_gene: TRBV4-1
j_gene: TRBJ2-5
abundance: few
d_gene: TRBD2
CDR3nt: TGCGCCAGCAGCCAAGTAGCGAGCGGGGGCCTTCGAGAGACCCAGTACTTC
CDR3aa: CASSQVASGGLRETQYF

v_gene: TRBV24-1
j_gene: TRBJ2-2
abundance: few
d_gene: TRBD1
CDR3nt: TGTTTTATACAGGGGCCGTTTGACACCGGGGAGCTGTTTTTT
CDR3aa: CFIQGPFDTGELFF

v_gene: TRBV7-6
j_gene: TRBJ2-2
abundance: many
d_gene: TRBD2
CDR3nt: TGTGCCAGCAGCTTGACTAGCGGGGGGGCCGGGGAGCTGTTTTTT
CDR3aa: CASSLTSGGAGELFF

v_gene: TRBV12-3/TRBV12-4
j_gene: TRBJ1-3
abundance: few
d_gene: NA
CDR3nt: TGTGCCAGCAGTTTAACGGCAGGGGGAAACACCATATATTTT
CDR3aa: CASSLTAGGNTIYF

v_gene: TRBV4-3
j_gene: TRBJ2-6
abundance: many
d_gene: NA
CDR3nt: TGCGCCAGCAGCCCGTGGTCGCGCCTTCCCAGTCCTGGGGCCAACGTCCTGACTTTC
CDR3aa: CASSPWSRLPSPGANVLTF

v_gene: TRBV7-9
j_gene: TRBJ2-1
abundance: few
d_gene: NA
CDR3nt: TGTGCCTGTACCGGGGACATTGGTGAGCAGTTCTTC
CDR3aa: CACTGDIGEQFF

v_gene: TRBV4-2
j_gene: TRBJ2-7
abundance: many
d_gene: NA
CDR3nt: TGTGCCAGCAGCCAAGATTCGGCCTTCTCAGGATTGGACTACGAGCAGTACTTC
CDR3aa: CASSQDSAFSGLDYEQYF

v_gene: TRBV3-1
j_gene: TRBJ2-1
abundance: NA
d_gene: TRBD1
CDR3nt: TGTGCCAGCAGCCAAGATAAACCGGGGACAGTCCTCAATGAGCAGTTCTTC
CDR3aa: CASSQDKPGTVLNEQFF

v_gene: TRBV27
j_gene: TRBJ2-1
abundance: many
d_gene: TRBD2
CDR3nt: TGTGCCAGCAGTTTATGGGCGGGGGGGCCAATTTCCAATGAGCAGTTCTTC
CDR3aa: CASSLWAGGPISNEQFF

v_gene: TRBV7-9
j_gene: TRBJ1-5
abundance: few
d_gene: TRBD1
CDR3nt: TGTGCCAGCAGCCGGACAGGGAAGGATCAGCCCCAGCATTTT
CDR3aa: CASSRTGKDQPQHF

v_gene: TRBV7-6
j_gene: TRBJ2-5
abundance: NA
d_gene: NA
CDR3nt: TGTGCCAGCAGCTGGGGGGCCGAGGAGACCCAGTACTTC
CDR3aa: CASSWGAEETQYF

v_gene: TRBV27
j_gene: TRBJ1-2
abundance: NA
d_gene: TRBD1
CDR3nt: TGTGCCAGCAGTTTATCCGGACAGGGGGACTACACCTTC
CDR3aa: CASSLSGQGDYTF

v_gene: TRBV4-1
j_gene: TRBJ2-6
abundance: many
d_gene: TRBD1
CDR3nt: TGCGCCAGCAGCCCAAGGACAGGGATGAGGGGTGAGGCTGGGGCCAACGTCCTGACTTTC
CDR3aa: CASSPRTGMRGEAGANVLTF

v_gene: TRBV13
j_gene: TRBJ2-5
abundance: NA
d_gene: TRBD1
CDR3nt: TGTGCCAGCACGGGACAGCTCCAAGAGACCCAGTACTTC
CDR3aa: CASTGQLQETQYF

v_gene: TRBV7-9
j_gene: TRBJ2-7
abundance: few
d_gene: TRBD2
CDR3nt: TGTGCCAGCGCCCCGGGACTAGCGCATTACGAGCAGTACTTC
CDR3aa: CASAPGLAHYEQYF

v_gene: TRBV20-1
j_gene: TRBJ2-3
abundance: many
d_gene: TRBD1
CDR3nt: TGCAGTGCTATGACAGGGATGTATTCAGATACGCAGTATTTT
CDR3aa: CSAMTGMYSDTQYF

v_gene: TRBV2
j_gene: TRBJ2-3
abundance: few
d_gene: NA
CDR3nt: TGTGCCAGCAGATTTATGCGGGGAACTAGCACAGATACGCAGTATTTT
CDR3aa: CASRFMRGTSTDTQYF

v_gene: TRBV25-1
j_gene: TRBJ2-1
abundance: NA
d_gene: NA
CDR3nt: TGTGCCAGCAGTGGGACATTCGGCAATGAGCAGTTCTTC
CDR3aa: CASSGTFGNEQFF

v_gene: TRBV5-5
j_gene: TRBJ2-1
abundance: NA
d_gene: TRBD2
CDR3nt: TGTGCCAGCAGCCCCGACCCCTGGGCTAGCGGGGACTACAATGAGCAGTTCTTC
CDR3aa: CASSPDPWASGDYNEQFF

v_gene: TRBV3-1
j_gene: TRBJ2-3
abundance: few
d_gene: NA
CDR3nt: TGTGCCAGCACGACTGGGTCTACGCAGTATTTT
CDR3aa: CASTTGSTQYF

v_gene: TRBV20-1
j_gene: TRBJ2-7
abundance: NA
d_gene: NA
CDR3nt: TGCAGTGCTAGAGCCCTCGAGGACTTTCCCGAGCAGTACTTC
CDR3aa: CSARALEDFPEQYF

v_gene: TRBV4-3
j_gene: TRBJ1-2
abundance: NA
d_gene: NA
CDR3nt: TGCGCCAGCAGCCAGGAACAGGGTGTCTATCGTGGCTACACCTTC
CDR3aa: CASSQEQGVYRGYTF

v_gene: TRBV10-3
j_gene: TRBJ2-1
abundance: few
d_gene: TRBD2
CDR3nt: TGTGCCATCAGTGAGTCGGATCGGGGGGGCCCCTACAATGAGCAGTTCTTC
CDR3aa: CAISESDRGGPYNEQFF

v_gene: TRBV19
j_gene: TRBJ2-7
abundance: many
d_gene: TRBD1
CDR3nt: TGTGCCAGTAGTATAGTTGACAGGGGATGGGAGCAGTACTTC
CDR3aa: CASSIVDRGWEQYF

v_gene: TRBV23-1
j_gene: TRBJ1-6
abundance: few
d_gene: NA
CDR3nt: TGCGCCAGCAGTCAACCTTACCCAGTTTCTCATTCACCCCTCCACTTT
CDR3aa: CASSQPYPVSHSPLHF

v_gene: TRBV6-5
j_gene: TRBJ1-2
abundance: few
d_gene: NA
CDR3nt: TGTGCCAGCAGTTACTCGGCAGGGGACGGCTACACCTTC
CDR3aa: CASSYSAGDGYTF

v_gene: TRBV7-3
j_gene: TRBJ2-1
abundance: NA
d_gene: NA
CDR3nt: TGTGCCAGCAGCTTAACGCTAGCGAGACGAAATGAGCAGTTCTTC
CDR3aa: CASSLTLARRNEQFF

v_gene: TRBV29-1
j_gene: TRBJ1-2
abundance: few
d_gene: NA
CDR3nt: TGCAGCGCTTGGTGGGGCGGGGATGGCTACACCTTC
CDR3aa: CSAWWGGDGYTF

v_gene: TRBV12-3/TRBV12-4
j_gene: TRBJ1-1
abundance: few
d_gene: TRBD1
CDR3nt: TGTGCCTCCAGGGGGAGGATCGAAGCTTTCTTT
CDR3aa: CASRGRIEAFF

v_gene: TRBV9
j_gene: TRBJ2-3
abundance: few
d_gene: TRBD2
CDR3nt: TGTGCCAGCAGCGTAGGAATCGGGGGGACAGATACGCAGTATTTT
CDR3aa: CASSVGIGGTDTQYF

v_gene: TRBV11-2
j_gene: TRBJ2-1
abundance: NA
d_gene: TRBD2
CDR3nt: TGTGCCAGCAGCTTAGAAGCGGGGGGGCGAGGCAATGAGCAGTTCTTC
CDR3aa: CASSLEAGGRGNEQFF

v_gene: TRBV4-1
j_gene: TRBJ2-3
abundance: many
d_gene: TRBD2
CDR3nt: TGCGCCAGCAGCGATCGACTAGCGGGGATCACAGATACGCAGTATTTT
CDR3aa: CASSDRLAGITDTQYF

v_gene: TRBV4-3
j_gene: TRBJ2-5
abundance: few
d_gene: TRBD2
CDR3nt: TGCGCCAGCAGCCAAGGTTTAGCGGGGGACCAAGAGACCCAGTACTTC
CDR3aa: CASSQGLAGDQETQYF

v_gene: TRBV12-3/TRBV12-4
j_gene: TRBJ1-2
abundance: NA
d_gene: NA
CDR3nt: TGTGCCAGCAGTTACGCGGGCAGATCGCGTGGCTACACCTTC
CDR3aa: CASSYAGRSRGYTF

v_gene: TRBV7-9
j_gene: TRBJ1-6
abundance: few
d_gene: TRBD1
CDR3nt: TGTGCCAGCAGCATATCCGGGACAGGGGGCGGGTCACCCCTCCACTTT
CDR3aa: CASSISGTGGGSPLHF